This paragraph covers one TCR beta chain sequence. TCRdb re-derived calls from the reads in MiXCR, one entry per CDR3 protein. Of 200,000 or so distinct CDR3 sequences in the sample, 28% were seen once. The data belong to a study of T cell repertoires in cytomegalovirus infection. This CDR3 region has 15 residues. Germline V lookup: CDR1 DFQATT, CDR2 SNEGSKA (reference sequence). V shed 6 bases, J shed 6 bases, and the junction held 12 bases outside the gene matches. V is TRBV20-1 and J is TRBJ2-1; 9 nucleotides line up with TRBD2. This clonotype was obtained from a human donor in good health (CMV status not recorded). Some clones in this sample may be carry-over from other donors' samples. Sequencing used PBMCs. CDR3 in DNA: TGCAGTGCCTCACGTGCTGCGGGGGGGACCAATGAGCAGTTCTTC. This encodes CSASRAAGGTNEQFF.